The clone carrying this T cell receptor beta chain turned up a few times. The same CDR3 arises from other DNA sequences in this sample as well. The sample belongs to a study of cytomegalovirus exposure and HLA in healthy donors. PCR involved 60 Vbeta and 13 Jbeta primers. Here immunoSEQ multiplex PCR was the method, and the copy in TCRdb shows in-frame clones only, minus some. The sample carries 210,000 or so clones, 70% to 85% recorded once. Germline lookup yields CDR1 SGHNT and CDR2 YYREEE (reference sequence). The V segment lost 4 bases and the J segment 2 bases; nucleotides outside the gene matches: 6. CDR3 length: 14 amino acids.

This chain links TRBV5-4 with TRBJ2-7; 7 bases match TRBD1. This TCR derives from a woman aged 60-75 years in good health and CMV-seropositive. Sequenced sample: PBMCs. Here the CDR3 reads CASSGAGGTYEQYF. For the CDR3, the DNA is TGTGCCAGCAGCGGGGCAGGGGGAACCTACGAGCAGTACTTC. The complete variable domain, with remaining parts taken from reference TRBV5-4 and TRBJ2-7, reads ETGVTQSPTHLIKTRGQQVTLRCSSQSGHNTVSWYQQALGQGPQFIFQYYREEENGRGNFPPRFSGLQFPNYSSELNVNALELDDSALYLCASSGAGGTYEQYFGPGTRLTVT.